The 32 T cell receptor beta chains given below trace back to one sample, sequenced in a study of CD8 T cells in Susac syndrome. When the RNA was reverse transcribed, random hexamers were used with an input of about 0.5 to 1 ug. A single record per CDR3 protein comes from TCRdb applying MiXCR to the immunoSEQ multiplex PCR reads. The sample carries under 200,000 distinct CDR3 sequences, around 94% recorded once. Sequenced sample: CD4+ T cells from PBMCs. The receptor source for this set is a human donor in good health.

This rearrangement joins TRBV7-3 to TRBJ2-2; the match to TRBD2 covers 16 bases. J lost 6 bases, V lost 5 bases, and 6 bases had no gene match. Germline V gene sequence: CDR1 SGHTA, CDR2 FQGTGA. The CDR3 loop spans 17 amino acids. This chain's CDR3 is CASSPHGTSGGAGELFF. CDR3 nucleotide sequence: TGTGCCAGCAGCCCCCATGGGACTAGCGGGGGGGCCGGGGAGCTGTTTTTT. Using reference TRBV7-3 and TRBJ2-2 for the parts outside the CDR3, the full variable domain is GAGVSQTPSNKVTEKGKYVELRCDPISGHTALYWYRQSLGQGPEFLIYFQGTGAADDSGLPNDRFFAVRPEGSVSTLKIQRTERGDSAVYLCASSPHGTSGGAGELFFGEGSRLTVL.

The V call is TRBV25-1, the J call TRBJ2-3; no clear D gene. Trimming took off 1 base at V and 3 bases at J, with 14 bases between the two ends. CDR3 length: 16 residues. CDR1 MGHDK and CDR2 SYGVNS come from the germline V gene. The CDR3 nucleotides are TGTGCCAGCAGTGAATCTCGGCACTCGGCGACAGATACGCAGTATTTT. This encodes CASSESRHSATDTQYF. Supplemented by reference TRBV25-1 and TRBJ2-3, the full variable domain reads EADIYQTPRYLVIGTGKKITLECSQTMGHDKMYWYQQDPGMELHLIHYSYGVNSTEKGDLSSESTVSRIRTEHFPLTLESARPSHTSQYLCASSESRHSATDTQYFGPGTRLTVL.

This clonotype showed up just once. J is TRBJ1-4 and V is TRBV12-3 or TRBV12-4; 7 nucleotides agree with TRBD1. V dropped 6 bases and J dropped 4; count of bases not matched to a gene: 5. The CDR3 extends over 14 amino acids. CDR3 sequence reads: CASSPDRRNEKLFF. The CDR3 nucleotides read TGTGCCAGCAGCCCGGACAGGCGTAATGAAAAACTGTTTTTT.

This chain joins TRBV3-1 and TRBJ1-2, with D unclear. The length of the CDR3 is 13 residues. Per the germline V gene, CDR1 is LGHDT and CDR2 is YNNKEL (reference sequence). Trimming cost V 4 bases and J 6 bases, with 12 bases left between them. The CDR3 region is CASSLEEGNGYTF. CDR3 nucleotides: TGTGCCAGCAGCCTCGAGGAGGGAAATGGCTACACCTTC.

This clonotype was counted a few times. The rearrangement joins TRBV30 to TRBJ2-6; D call uncertain. Trimming pared 7 bases from V and 0 bases from J, leaving 7 bases between. The germline gives CDR1 GTSNPN, CDR2 SVGIG (reference sequence). The CDR3 totals 13 residues. The CDR3 nucleotides read TGTGCCTCCCAGTCCTCTGGGGCCAACGTCCTGACTTTC. The encoded protein is CASQSSGANVLTF.

This chain joins TRBV7-2 and TRBJ1-5, with 8 positions matching TRBD1. Germline trimming cut 5 bases from V and 0 bases from J; bases unmatched to any gene: 12. The germline gives CDR1 SGHTA, CDR2 FQGNSA. This CDR3 has 18 residues. This chain's CDR3 is CASSHGQGGGYSNQPQHF. The CDR3 bases are TGTGCCAGCAGCCATGGACAGGGAGGGGGTTATAGCAATCAGCCCCAGCATTTT.

This chain joins TRBV7-2 and TRBJ1-5, with unresolved D. Germline assignment: CDR1 SGHTA and CDR2 FQGNSA. The CDR3 has 15 residues. Trimming left V 5 bases short and J 0 bases short, with 11 bases between. The CDR3 DNA is TGTGCCAGCAGCCCTACAGCGAATAGCAATCAGCCCCAGCATTTT. It encodes CASSPTANSNQPQHF.

This chain links TRBV2 with TRBJ2-3; no clear D. Germline V CDR1 and CDR2: SNHLY, FYNNEI. The CDR3 totals 14 residues. V was clipped by 8 bases and J by 2 bases, with 14 bases between them. In nucleotides, the CDR3 is TGTGCCAGCTTTGGGCGTAGGGACACAGATACGCAGTATTTT. This gives the protein CASFGRRDTDTQYF. Together with reference TRBV2 and TRBJ2-3, the CDR3 gives the full variable domain: EPEVTQTPSHQVTQMGQEVILRCVPISNHLYFYWYRQILGQKVEFLVSFYNNEISEKSEIFDDQFSVERPDGSNFTLKIRSTKLEDSAMYFCASFGRRDTDTQYFGPGTRLTVL.

The chain uses TRBV20-1 and TRBJ1-2; 7 bases match TRBD1. CDR3 size: 15 residues. V shed 5 bases, J shed 2 bases, and the junction held 11 bases outside the gene matches. Germline V gives CDR1 DFQATT, CDR2 SNEGSKA (reference sequence). The CDR3 sequence is CSARAPGTANYGYTF. In DNA form, the CDR3 reads TGCAGTGCTCGAGCCCCCGGGACAGCGAACTATGGCTACACCTTC.

CDR3 in DNA: TGCAGTGCTCAGGGACCGAGCACAGATACGCAGTATTTT. Translation: CSAQGPSTDTQYF. The chain recombines TRBV20-1 with TRBJ2-3; tentatively, D is TRBD1 or TRBD2 (5 bases each). Trimming took off 5 bases at V and 0 bases at J, with 9 bases between the two ends. The V gene's germline CDR1 is DFQATT and CDR2 SNEGSKA (reference sequence). This CDR3 is 13 amino acids long.

The V call is TRBV29-1, the J call TRBJ2-2; D is unclear. Germline V gene lookup returns CDR1 SQVTM and CDR2 ANQGSEA. The CDR3 contains 14 residues. Trimming took 7 bases from V and 4 from J, leaving 16 bases between them. This CDR3 is CSARTGPSTGELFF. CDR3 DNA: TGCAGCGCCCGGACCGGACCGTCCACCGGGGAGCTGTTTTTT.

The V and J genes are TRBV19 and TRBJ2-1, with 9 bases that match TRBD1. V shed 6 bases and J 9 bases; nucleotides not matched to a gene: 15. CDR1 is LNHDA, CDR2 SQIVND, per germline (reference sequence). The CDR3 is 16 residues long. CDR3 amino acids: CASRNTGGSTAREQFF. The CDR3 DNA reads as TGTGCCAGTAGGAACACAGGGGGCTCTACGGCTCGTGAGCAGTTCTTC.

This clonotype has only one observation. The CDR3 bases are TGTGCCAGCAGCGTAGATTCAATGGGGTACGAGCAGTACTTC. Its translation: CASSVDSMGYEQYF. This chain links TRBV9 with TRBJ2-7; D not certain. V lost 0 bases and J 4 bases, leaving 11 bases between the germline ends. The CDR3 extends over 14 amino acids. Germline CDR1 SGDLS, CDR2 YYNGEE.

The V gene is TRBV5-4, the J gene TRBJ2-1; 8 bases fit TRBD2. CDR3 length equals 15 residues. The V and J ends lost 2 bases and 8 bases, in that order; junction bases with no gene match: 9. Germline V CDR1 and CDR2: SGHNT, YYREEE (reference sequence). The CDR3 protein is CASSFLGGGFDEQFF. CDR3 sequence (DNA): TGTGCCAGCAGCTTCTTGGGCGGGGGGTTCGATGAGCAGTTCTTC.

The rearrangement uses TRBV15 and TRBJ2-1, with 9 bases that match TRBD1. This CDR3 is built from 15 residues. Per germline, CDR1 LNHNV and CDR2 YYDKDF (reference sequence). The V and J ends lost 4 bases and 8 bases, in that order; junction bases with no gene match: 9. In DNA, the CDR3 is TGTGCCACCAGCACCAGGGACAGGGCAGGGGATGAGCAGTTCTTC. Its translation: CATSTRDRAGDEQFF.

The gene calls are TRBV12-3 or TRBV12-4 and TRBJ1-1; D not certain. The CDR3 has 12 residues. Trimming pared 6 bases from V and 8 bases from J, leaving 13 bases between. This CDR3 is CASSRSGLEAFF. The CDR3 DNA follows: TGTGCCAGCAGCCGGTCGGGCCTCGAAGCTTTCTTT.

The sample holds one count of this clonotype. The rearrangement links TRBV7-9 to TRBJ2-1, with D tentatively TRBD1 (6 bases). V was clipped by 5 bases and J by 5 bases, with 10 bases between them. Looked up from germline, CDR1 is SEHNR and CDR2 is FQNEAQ (reference sequence). This CDR3 is 13 amino acids long. The CDR3 DNA reads as TGTGCCAGCAGCCCGGACAGAGACAATGAGCAGTTCTTC. It codes for CASSPDRDNEQFF.

The chain links TRBV19 to TRBJ2-7, with TRBD1 identical over 8 bases. V gave up 6 bases and J gave up 3 bases; unmatched junction bases: 4. Germline V gene data show CDR1 as LNHDA and CDR2 as SQIVND (reference sequence). The CDR3 totals 13 residues. This CDR3 is CASSAGQGYEQYF. The CDR3 region has the DNA TGTGCCAGTAGCGCCGGACAGGGCTACGAGCAGTACTTC.

The chain has TRBV20-1 and TRBJ2-3; D is unclear. V lost 6 bases to trimming and J lost 4 bases, with 11 bases between them. The germline CDR1 and CDR2 sequences are DFQATT and SNEGSKA (reference sequence). This CDR3 is built from 12 residues. Here the CDR3 reads CSAGPRADTQYF. The CDR3 nucleotides are TGCAGTGCCGGCCCCCGAGCAGATACGCAGTATTTT.

The chain carries TRBV5-6 and TRBJ2-7, with D unresolved. Trimming removed 4 bases at V and 6 bases at J, with 11 bases between. Germline CDR1 reads SGHDT; CDR2 reads YYEEEE. CDR3 length equals 12 residues. The CDR3 DNA sequence: TGTGCCAGCAGCCTCCTCCCCAGCGAGCAGTACTTC. Translating it yields CASSLLPSEQYF.

V usage is TRBV7-9 and J usage is TRBJ1-6; D call uncertain. The V gene lost 10 bases and the J gene lost 5 bases, with 12 bases spanning the gap. Germline CDR1 reads SEHNR; CDR2 reads FQNEAQ (reference sequence). The CDR3 has 13 amino acids. The CDR3 is CATGEPHNSPLHF. DNA of the CDR3: TGTGCCACCGGAGAGCCTCATAATTCACCCCTCCACTTT.

The CDR3 here is CASSPGVRAGELFF. The CDR3 coding sequence is TGTGCCAGCAGCCCCGGGGTTAGAGCCGGGGAGCTGTTTTTT. This sequence joins TRBV7-3 and TRBJ2-2; perhaps TRBD2 as D (5 bases). V was pared by 5 bases and J by 6 bases, with 13 bases between. This CDR3 has 14 residues. The germline CDR1 and CDR2 sequences are SGHTA and FQGTGA.

The rearrangement uses TRBV12-3 or TRBV12-4 and TRBJ1-2; TRBD1 might be the D (5 bases). V was clipped by 4 bases and J by 2 bases, with 8 bases between them. This CDR3 has 13 residues. The DNA of the CDR3 is TGTGCCAGCAGTTCACAGGACAACTATGGCTACACCTTC. Protein sequence: CASSSQDNYGYTF.

This clonotype was found once. The chain employs TRBV6-1 and TRBJ2-5; 11 nucleotides align to TRBD1. Looked up from germline, CDR1 is MNHNS and CDR2 is SASEGT. The CDR3 sequence is 15 residues long. The V segment lost 6 bases and the J segment 2 bases; nucleotides outside the gene matches: 5. The CDR3 region is CASSGQGANQETQYF. The CDR3, as DNA: TGTGCCAGCAGCGGACAGGGGGCTAATCAAGAGACCCAGTACTTC.

The rearrangement uses TRBV6-5 and TRBJ1-6; D is perhaps TRBD1 (5 bases). The CDR3 has 16 residues. V dropped 2 bases and J dropped 7 bases, with 15 bases sitting between them. Per germline, CDR1 MNHEY and CDR2 SVGAGI. The CDR3 is CASSYDWGPQNSPLHF. CDR3 DNA: TGTGCCAGCAGTTACGACTGGGGACCGCAGAATTCACCCCTCCACTTT.

The V gene is TRBV5-1, the J gene TRBJ2-7; no firm D call. This CDR3 is built from 14 residues. Trimming removed 0 bases from V and 3 bases from J, with 10 bases in between. From germline, CDR1 is SGHRS and CDR2 YFSETQ. The CDR3 sequence: CASSLGVQNYEQYF. In DNA form, the CDR3 reads TGCGCCAGCAGCTTGGGGGTACAGAACTACGAGCAGTACTTC.

V gene TRBV11-2 combines with J gene TRBJ2-1; maybe TRBD2 (7 bases). Germline values: CDR1 SGHAT, CDR2 FQNNGV. The V and J ends lost 7 bases and 2 bases respectively, with 15 bases between them. The CDR3 contains 15 residues. CDR3 sequence (DNA): TGTGCCAGCACCGACCGGGGGGCCCCCTACAATGAGCAGTTCTTC. It encodes CASTDRGAPYNEQFF.

The chain carries TRBV7-9 and TRBJ2-3; 8 positions agree with TRBD1. This CDR3 spans 15 amino acids. Germline CDR1 and CDR2: SEHNR and FQNEAQ (reference sequence). Trimming cost V 5 bases and J 2 bases; bases outside gene matches: 6. The chain's CDR3 is CASSAGQAPTDTQYF. The CDR3 DNA reads as TGTGCCAGCAGCGCGGGACAGGCGCCCACAGATACGCAGTATTTT.

The rearrangement joins TRBV2 to TRBJ1-4, with D hard to call. There are 13 residues in the CDR3. CDR1 and CDR2 (germline): SNHLY, FYNNEI. Between the trimmed V and J ends, which lost 6 bases and 7 bases, there was a span of 12 bases. CDR3 sequence: CASRGVWGEKLFF. The CDR3 DNA is TGTGCCAGCAGGGGAGTTTGGGGTGAAAAACTGTTTTTT.

V and J are TRBV20-1 and TRBJ2-2; 7 bases map to TRBD1. The CDR3 contains 15 residues. J lost 2 bases, V lost 0 bases, and 3 bases had no gene match. Germline V lookup: CDR1 DFQATT, CDR2 SNEGSKA (reference sequence). The CDR3 loop reads CSARDGTVNTGELFF. CDR3 nucleotide sequence: TGCAGTGCTAGAGACGGGACAGTTAACACCGGGGAGCTGTTTTTT.

The rearrangement joins TRBV20-1 to TRBJ1-5; no reliable D call. CDR1 DFQATT and CDR2 SNEGSKA come from the germline V gene (reference sequence). This CDR3 comprises 14 residues. With 1 base removed from V and 0 bases from J, the gap between germline ends came to 7 bases. The CDR3 spells CSARVGSSNQPQHF. CDR3 DNA: TGCAGTGCTAGAGTGGGGAGTAGCAATCAGCCCCAGCATTTT.

V is TRBV14 and J is TRBJ1-1; 9 bases are shared with TRBD1. Germline trimming cut 0 bases from V and 8 bases from J; bases unmatched to any gene: 10. Germline lookup yields CDR1 SGHDN and CDR2 FVKESK. CDR3 length: 16 amino acids. The CDR3 spells CASSQDSGQGKIEAFF. In DNA, the CDR3 is TGTGCCAGCAGCCAAGATTCGGGACAGGGAAAAATCGAAGCTTTCTTT.